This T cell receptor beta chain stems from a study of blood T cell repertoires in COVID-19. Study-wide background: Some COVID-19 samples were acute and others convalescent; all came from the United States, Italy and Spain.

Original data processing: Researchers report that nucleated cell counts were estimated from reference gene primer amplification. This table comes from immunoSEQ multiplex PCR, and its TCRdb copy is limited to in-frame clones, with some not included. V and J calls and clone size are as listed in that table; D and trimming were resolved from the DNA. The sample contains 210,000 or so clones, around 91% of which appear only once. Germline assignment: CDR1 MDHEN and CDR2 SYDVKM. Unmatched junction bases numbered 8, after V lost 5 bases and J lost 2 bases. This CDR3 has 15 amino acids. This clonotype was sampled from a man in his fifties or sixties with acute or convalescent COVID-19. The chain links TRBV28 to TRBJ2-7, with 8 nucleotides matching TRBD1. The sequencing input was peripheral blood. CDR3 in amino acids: CASSPFRDRTYEQYF. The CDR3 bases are TGTGCCAGCAGTCCATTCCGGGACAGGACCTACGAGCAGTACTTC.